One sample yielded the 32 T cell receptor beta chains listed below, sequenced in a study of blood T cells in healthy people across ages. Through a sample-barcoded 5' primer and a J-beta primer mix, a second PCR was run for roughly 6 to 12 cycles. TCRdb reanalysed the 5' RACE reads using MiXCR and keeps one entry per CDR3 protein. This table holds over a million distinct CDR3 sequences, 42% found once. The sequencing input was blood. Receptor source: a young woman in good health.

This clonotype was seen a few times. The CDR3 DNA reads as TGCGCCAGCAGACTTCGGTATCCTAGCACAGATACGCAGTATTTT. This encodes CASRLRYPSTDTQYF. The chain carries TRBV5-1 and TRBJ2-3; D remains ambiguous. The CDR3 runs 15 residues. Germline V gives CDR1 SGHRS, CDR2 YFSETQ. V lost 5 bases to trimming and J lost 0 bases, with 13 bases between them.

This sequence joins TRBV5-6 and TRBJ2-1; 7 bases align to TRBD2. The germline V gene encodes CDR1 SGHDT and CDR2 YYEEEE. This CDR3 has 20 amino acids. V shed 0 bases and J 4 bases; nucleotides not matched to a gene: 19. The CDR3 DNA follows: TGTGCCAGCAGCTTGGCCATAGGACTAGAGGGGACCCCCAATTACAATGAGCAGTTCTTC. This encodes CASSLAIGLEGTPNYNEQFF.

This clonotype was observed a handful of times. The DNA for the CDR3 is TGTGCCAGCAGCTTAGCGGGAGTATCGGATACGCAGTATTTT. It translates to CASSLAGVSDTQYF. The gene calls are TRBV7-8 and TRBJ2-3, with D possibly being TRBD2 (5 bases). Germline V gives CDR1 SGHVS, CDR2 FQNEAQ. This CDR3 region has 14 residues. The V and J ends lost 0 bases and 6 bases respectively, with 10 bases between them.

This clonotype was found a few times. The rearrangement links TRBV5-5 to TRBJ2-1; D may be TRBD2 (5 bases). Germline V CDR1 and CDR2: SGHKS, YYEKEE (reference sequence). The V gene lost 0 bases and the J gene lost 10 bases, with 11 bases spanning the gap. This CDR3 has 13 residues. CDR3 DNA: TGTGCCAGCAGCTTGGTTGGTAGCGCCGAGCAGTTCTTC. Translation gives CASSLVGSAEQFF.

On this clonotype: A junction boundary mismatches the germline segment, possibly from a read error. The chain is built from TRBV7-7 and TRBJ2-5; D possibly uses TRBD1 or TRBD2 (5 bases each). In germline, CDR1 is SSHAT, CDR2 FNYEAQ (reference sequence). The CDR3 spans 14 residues. CDR3 nucleotides: TGTGCTAGCAGCTTAGCCCGGGGCATGGAGACCCAGTACTTC. Protein product: CASSLARGMETQYF.

This clonotype occurred a few times. The rearrangement joins TRBV7-2 to TRBJ2-3, with 10 positions matching TRBD2. This CDR3 spans 18 amino acids. V shed 0 bases and J 6 bases; nucleotides not matched to a gene: 12. Per germline, CDR1 SGHTA and CDR2 FQGNSA. The CDR3 sequence is CASSLAQPGLAALDTQYF. The CDR3 coding sequence is TGTGCCAGCAGCTTAGCCCAGCCAGGACTAGCGGCCCTGGATACGCAGTATTTT.

V gene TRBV12-3 or TRBV12-4 combines with J gene TRBJ1-5; tentatively, D is TRBD1 (5 bases). V dropped 7 bases and J dropped 1 base, with 20 bases sitting between them. The CDR3 covers 17 residues. CDR3: CASTRTLGGGSNQPQHF. In nucleotides, the CDR3 is TGTGCCAGCACTCGAACGCTGGGCGGGGGGAGCAATCAGCCCCAGCATTTT.

The rearrangement links TRBV9 to TRBJ2-7; a possible D gene is TRBD2 (6 bases). The CDR3 loop spans 14 amino acids. Trimming removed 0 bases at V and 6 bases at J, with 13 bases between. Per the germline V gene, CDR1 is SGDLS and CDR2 is YYNGEE. In DNA, the CDR3 is TGTGCCAGCAGCGTAGAGTGGAACGGGGGCGAGCAGTACTTC. It translates to CASSVEWNGGEQYF.

This clonotype was seen a few times. The gene calls are TRBV24-1 and TRBJ2-5; 8 bases align to TRBD1. Germline-derived CDR1 and CDR2 are KGHDR and SFDVKD. V trimming: 4 bases; J trimming: 4 bases; junction bases outside the gene matches: 7. This CDR3 comprises 15 residues. CDR3: CATSDHAGGLETQYF. Here the CDR3 DNA reads TGTGCCACCAGTGACCATGCAGGGGGCCTAGAGACCCAGTACTTC.

This chain links TRBV7-3 with TRBJ1-1; a weak D match, TRBD1 (5 bases). V was shortened by 1 base and J by 3 bases, with 12 bases between the two germline ends. The CDR3 extends over 15 amino acids. Germline V lookup: CDR1 SGHTA, CDR2 FQGTGA. The chain's CDR3 is CASSLNLAGDTEAFF. Written as DNA, the CDR3 is TGTGCCAGCAGCTTAAATCTCGCGGGGGACACTGAAGCTTTCTTT.

V gene TRBV18 combines with J gene TRBJ2-7; 10 bases are a match to TRBD2. CDR1 is KGHSH and CDR2 is LQKENI in the germline V gene. J gave up 2 bases and V 5 bases, and 6 bases lay outside the gene matches. The CDR3 extends over 15 amino acids. This CDR3 is CASSTEGLAPYEQYF. CDR3 in DNA: TGTGCCAGCTCAACAGAGGGACTAGCGCCCTACGAGCAGTACTTC.

V usage is TRBV7-2 and J usage is TRBJ2-2; 11 nucleotides agree with TRBD2. With 1 base clipped from V and 4 bases from J, the junction kept 8 bases outside the gene matches. This CDR3 is built from 18 residues. CDR1 is SGHTA and CDR2 is FQGNSA in the germline V gene. CDR3 sequence (DNA): TGTGCCAGCAGCTTAGAGGCTAGCGGGAGGCCACGCACCGGGGAGCTGTTTTTT. Residues: CASSLEASGRPRTGELFF. The full variable domain, in which reference TRBV7-2 and TRBJ2-2 provide the parts outside the CDR3, is GAGVSQSPSNKVTEKGKDVELRCDPISGHTALYWYRQSLGQGLEFLIYFQGNSAPDKSGLPSDRFSAERTGGSVSTLTIQRTQQEDSAVYLCASSLEASGRPRTGELFFGEGSRLTVL.

In this sample, this clonotype turned up many times. V and J are TRBV20-1 and TRBJ2-1; TRBD2 aligns across 7 bases. CDR3 length: 20 residues. The V segment lost 0 bases and the J segment 0 bases; nucleotides outside the gene matches: 17. Per germline, CDR1 DFQATT and CDR2 SNEGSKA (reference sequence). The CDR3: CSARDLLASGTGNSYNEQFF. The CDR3 DNA is TGCAGTGCTAGAGATCTCTTGGCCAGCGGGACGGGCAACTCCTACAATGAGCAGTTCTTC.

This chain links TRBV5-1 with TRBJ2-4, with 9 bases matching TRBD2. The CDR3 totals 14 residues. Looked up from germline, CDR1 is SGHRS and CDR2 is YFSETQ. Unmatched junction bases numbered 15, after V lost 7 bases and J lost 13 bases. The CDR3 region is CASQMTSGPNEQYF. In DNA, the CDR3 is TGCGCCAGCCAAATGACTAGCGGACCGAATGAGCAGTACTTC.

In this sample, this clonotype turned up a few times. The rearrangement links TRBV27 to TRBJ2-1; the match to TRBD1 covers 8 bases. Losses at the gene ends were 5 bases for V and 9 bases for J; bases not matched to a gene: 9. The CDR3 consists of 14 residues. Germline V gives CDR1 MNHEY, CDR2 SMNVEV (reference sequence). The CDR3 reads CASSPTAGGSEQFF. For the CDR3, the DNA is TGTGCCAGCAGTCCAACCGCAGGGGGCAGTGAGCAGTTCTTC.

A note on this clonotype: An end of the junction differs from the germline gene, which may be a read error. The V call is TRBV11-2, the J call TRBJ2-4; TRBD1 or TRBD2 may be the D gene (5 bases each). With the DNA end fitting TRBJ2-7 better, the J assignment may be wrong. CDR1 SGHAT and CDR2 FQNNGV come from the germline V gene. The CDR3 is 14 amino acids. CDR3 coding DNA: TGTGCCAGTAGCTTACTCGGGGCCTATCACGAGCAGTACTTC. This sequence encodes CASSLLGAYHEQYF.

V usage is TRBV4-2 and J usage is TRBJ2-7; TRBD2 agrees at 8 bases. The CDR3 covers 18 residues. Germline lookup yields CDR1 LGHNA and CDR2 YNFKEQ. The ends lost 4 bases at V and 1 base at J; junction bases unmatched: 15. This CDR3 is CASSLRPTGGLRSYEQYF. CDR3 bases: TGTGCCAGCAGCCTACGCCCAACGGGAGGGCTCAGATCCTACGAGCAGTACTTC.

The CDR3 spells CASSDLGSGTQETQYF. In DNA form, the CDR3 reads TGTGCCAGCAGTGATTTGGGCAGCGGAACCCAAGAGACCCAGTACTTC. The V and J genes are TRBV25-1 and TRBJ2-4, with a tentative D call TRBD2 (5 bases). The J call may be faulty, since TRBJ2-5 better matches the DNA end. Germline CDR1 is MGHDK and CDR2 is SYGVNS. This CDR3 is built from 16 residues.

The chain uses TRBV28 and TRBJ2-7; 8 bases agree with TRBD1. The junction had 15 bases not matched to a gene; V was cut back by 11 bases and J by 0 bases. In germline, CDR1 is MDHEN, CDR2 SYDVKM. This CDR3 is 16 amino acids long. CDR3 region: CAAEKKDRASSYEQYF. For the CDR3, the DNA is TGTGCCGCAGAGAAGAAGGACAGGGCGAGCTCCTACGAGCAGTACTTC.

This clonotype came up many times. J is TRBJ2-3 and V is TRBV7-9; 8 bases align to TRBD1. Germline trimming cut 4 bases from V and 6 bases from J; bases unmatched to any gene: 3. This CDR3 is 13 amino acids long. Germline-derived CDR1 and CDR2 are SEHNR and FQNEAQ (reference sequence). CDR3 sequence (DNA): TGTGCCAGCAGCTGGACAGGGCTTGATACGCAGTATTTT. The encoded protein is CASSWTGLDTQYF.

V gene TRBV4-1 combines with J gene TRBJ2-7, with 7 positions matching TRBD1. The germline gives CDR1 MGHRA, CDR2 YSYEKL. V was clipped by 1 base and J by 0 bases; unmatched bases: 9. There are 17 residues in the CDR3. CDR3 region: CASSQVYGTASSYEQYF. DNA for the CDR3: TGCGCCAGCAGCCAAGTTTACGGGACAGCGAGCTCCTACGAGCAGTACTTC.

The chain couples TRBV28 to TRBJ1-6; D is ambiguous. The V end was cut by 2 bases, the J end by 9 bases, with 14 bases between. Germline V gene sequence: CDR1 MDHEN, CDR2 SYDVKM. CDR3 size: 15 residues. The CDR3 protein is CASSLPDRPVSPLHF. The CDR3 nucleotides are TGTGCCAGCAGTTTACCCGACCGACCCGTTTCACCCCTCCACTTT. Complete variable domain (other parts from reference TRBV28 and TRBJ1-6): DVKVTQSSRYLVKRTGEKVFLECVQDMDHENMFWYRQDPGLGLRLIYFSYDVKMKEKGDIPEGYSVSREKKERFSLILESASTNQTSMYLCASSLPDRPVSPLHFGNGTRLTVT.

This clonotype was seen a handful of times. The chain recombines TRBV5-1 with TRBJ2-7; D is perhaps TRBD1 or TRBD2 (6 bases each). CDR1 is SGHRS and CDR2 is YFSETQ in the germline V gene. Trimming pared 3 bases from V and 4 bases from J, leaving 17 bases between. The CDR3 has 15 amino acids. CDR3 bases: TGCGCCAGCAGCTACGGTCTCGGGGGCAGGTACGAGCAGTACTTC. Encoded protein: CASSYGLGGRYEQYF.

The chain employs TRBV20-1 and TRBJ2-5; the D gene is possibly TRBD2 (6 bases). The V and J ends lost 0 bases and 4 bases respectively, with 15 bases between them. The CDR3 is made up of 15 amino acids. Germline CDR1 reads DFQATT; CDR2 reads SNEGSKA (reference sequence). DNA for the CDR3: TGCAGTGCTAGAGATTCGGGGGACGTCTTAGAGACCCAGTACTTC. Protein product: CSARDSGDVLETQYF.

The chain combines TRBV5-1 with TRBJ2-3; D gene uncertain. The CDR3 runs to 15 residues. Germline V gene lookup returns CDR1 SGHRS and CDR2 YFSETQ. Deletions cut 0 bases from V and 2 bases from J, with 10 bases between. Here the CDR3 DNA reads TGCGCCAGCAGCTTGGTGTCACAGACCACAGATACGCAGTATTTT. Translation gives CASSLVSQTTDTQYF.

V and J are TRBV3-1 and TRBJ2-3; D is possibly TRBD2 (5 bases). From germline, CDR1 is LGHDT and CDR2 YNNKEL (reference sequence). The length of the CDR3 is 15 residues. V was trimmed by 1 base and J by 4 bases, leaving 12 bases between them. The CDR3 DNA follows: TGTGCCAGCAGCCAAGTGGGGAGTAAGGCAGATACGCAGTATTTT. Translating it yields CASSQVGSKADTQYF.

The V gene is TRBV5-1, the J gene TRBJ2-7; 11 bases map to TRBD1. The CDR3 loop spans 16 amino acids. Per germline, CDR1 SGHRS and CDR2 YFSETQ. J lost 2 bases, V lost 2 bases, and 6 bases had no gene match. CDR3 nucleotides: TGCGCCAGCAGCTTCGACCGGGACAGGGGGACCTACGAGCAGTACTTC. Protein product: CASSFDRDRGTYEQYF.

This clonotype turned up a few times. The chain couples TRBV20-1 to TRBJ2-3, with 11 bases identical to TRBD2. This CDR3 has 15 residues. J was trimmed by 6 bases and V by 1 base; bases with no gene match: 6. Germline V gene data show CDR1 as DFQATT and CDR2 as SNEGSKA (reference sequence). The CDR3 loop is CSARGGTSGGDTQYF. CDR3 in DNA: TGCAGTGCTAGAGGCGGGACTAGCGGCGGGGATACGCAGTATTTT.

This clonotype was detected only a few times. The chain uses TRBV28 and TRBJ2-7, with 7 bases fitting TRBD1. In germline, CDR1 is MDHEN, CDR2 SYDVKM. The CDR3 loop spans 14 amino acids. V shed 3 bases, J shed 5 bases, and the junction held 7 bases outside the gene matches. In DNA form, the CDR3 reads TGTGCCAGCAGTTTCGAGGGGGCCCTTCACGAGCAGTACTTC. The encoded protein is CASSFEGALHEQYF.

This clonotype was detected only a few times. The rearrangement links TRBV11-2 to TRBJ2-7, with TRBD1 matching over 8 bases. The CDR3 is 15 amino acids. The junction had 9 bases not matched to a gene; V was cut back by 4 bases and J by 4 bases. Germline CDR1 reads SGHAT; CDR2 reads FQNNGV. The CDR3 here is CASSSSPDRGYEQYF. In DNA, the CDR3 is TGTGCCAGCAGCTCTAGCCCCGACAGGGGTTACGAGCAGTACTTC.

The chain links TRBV7-8 to TRBJ2-7; D gene uncertain. The germline CDR1 and CDR2 sequences are SGHVS and FQNEAQ. The V and J ends lost 4 bases and 0 bases respectively, with 13 bases between them. The CDR3 runs to 15 residues. This CDR3 is CASSSDARNSYEQYF. The CDR3 DNA is TGTGCCAGCAGCTCAGACGCGCGAAACTCCTACGAGCAGTACTTC.

This chain joins TRBV3-1 and TRBJ2-1, with 8 bases identical to TRBD2. This CDR3 spans 17 amino acids. The junction had 13 bases not matched to a gene; V was cut back by 0 bases and J by 9 bases. CDR1 LGHDT and CDR2 YNNKEL come from the germline V gene (reference sequence). This CDR3 is CASSQEGSRRGVGEQFF. The CDR3 bases are TGTGCCAGCAGCCAAGAAGGGTCCCGGCGGGGGGTTGGTGAGCAGTTCTTC.